These 11 T cell receptor beta chains share one sample of origin, sequenced in a study of control samples from healthy donors and cancer patients. Clones were read by immunoSEQ multiplex PCR, and TCRdb kept only the in-frame ones, dropping some. The data contain about 70,000 clones, approximately 80% of them singletons. Sequencing used blood. The source of these receptors is a man between 50 and 59 years old in good health.

The chain couples TRBV5-1 to TRBJ2-7, with D unresolved. This CDR3 has 13 amino acids. Trimming pared 1 base from V and 2 bases from J, leaving 7 bases between. CDR1 is SGHRS and CDR2 is YFSETQ in the germline V gene. The CDR3 sequence is CASSLTPTYEQYF. CDR3 coding DNA: TGCGCCAGCAGCTTGACTCCAACCTACGAGCAGTACTTC.

The chain links TRBV28 to TRBJ2-1; tentative D call: TRBD2 (6 bases). V lost 7 bases, J lost 0 bases, and 19 bases lay in between. The CDR3 loop spans 17 amino acids. Looked up from germline, CDR1 is MDHEN and CDR2 is SYDVKM. The DNA for the CDR3 is TGTGCCAGCACCCCTGTCCGGGGGACGATCTCCTACAATGAGCAGTTCTTC. The encoded protein is CASTPVRGTISYNEQFF.

The gene calls are TRBV11-2 and TRBJ2-2; D gene ambiguous. Germline CDR1 reads SGHAT; CDR2 reads FQNNGV. Trimming removed 2 bases at V and 1 base at J, with 8 bases between. The CDR3 has 15 amino acids. CDR3 in DNA: TGTGCCAGCAGCTTATATCGTTTGAACACCGGGGAGCTGTTTTTT. It yields the protein CASSLYRLNTGELFF.

The V call is TRBV19, the J call TRBJ2-3, with a possible D match to TRBD1 (5 bases). The length of the CDR3 is 15 residues. Germline V gene data show CDR1 as LNHDA and CDR2 as SQIVND (reference sequence). Trimming took off 6 bases at V and 8 bases at J, with 21 bases between the two ends. CDR3 residues: CASRETVKTLGTQYF. CDR3 coding DNA: TGTGCCAGTAGGGAGACAGTAAAAACGTTGGGTACGCAGTATTTT.

The CDR3 DNA sequence: TGTGCCAGCAGCCAAGCAGACATAGGTATTGGAAACACCATATATTTT. Its translation is CASSQADIGIGNTIYF. V gene TRBV3-1 (or the pseudogene TRBV3-2) combines with J gene TRBJ1-3, with no clear D. V lost 1 base to trimming and J lost 3 bases, with 13 bases between them. This CDR3 is built from 16 residues. Germline V gene sequence: CDR1 LGHDT, CDR2 YNNKEL (reference sequence).

The CDR3 protein is CASSLRGGGLNEQFF. The CDR3 DNA sequence: TGTGCCAGCAGCTTACGGGGCGGGGGCCTCAATGAGCAGTTCTTC. J is TRBJ2-1 and V is TRBV7-2; TRBD2 is a possible D gene (7 bases). V was pared by 2 bases and J by 6 bases, with 14 bases between. CDR1 and CDR2 from the germline V gene are SGHTA and FQGNSA. This CDR3 has 15 residues.

In its sample, this clone was seen once. The CDR3, as DNA: TGTGCCAGCAGCGTTACAGGGGGCTATCAGAATGAGCAGTTCTTC. Its translation: CASSVTGGYQNEQFF. V usage is TRBV11-2 and J usage is TRBJ2-1; the match to TRBD1 covers 9 bases. J gave up 7 bases and V 5 bases, and 9 bases lay outside the gene matches. The CDR3 totals 15 residues. Per germline, CDR1 SGHAT and CDR2 FQNNGV.

V usage is TRBV7-2 and J usage is TRBJ2-2; 8 nucleotides match TRBD1. The CDR3 is 16 residues long. Germline CDR1 is SGHTA and CDR2 is FQGNSA. V trimming: 1 base; J trimming: 1 base; junction bases outside the gene matches: 2. The CDR3 bases are TGTGCCAGCAGCTTAGGGACAGGGCGGAACACCGGGGAGCTGTTTTTT. Translated: CASSLGTGRNTGELFF.

This chain connects TRBV27 to TRBJ1-6; 8 positions match TRBD1. V gave up 2 bases and J gave up 7 bases; unmatched junction bases: 22. The germline V gene has CDR1 MNHEY and CDR2 SMNVEV (reference sequence). The CDR3 sequence is 21 residues long. The CDR3 region has the DNA TGTGCCAGCAGTTTACGGGGACAGGAACTACTCAAATCAACCTCAAATTCACCCCTCCACTTT. Protein: CASSLRGQELLKSTSNSPLHF.

The V call is TRBV5-4, the J call TRBJ2-3; perhaps TRBD1 as D (6 bases). This CDR3 comprises 15 residues. From germline, CDR1 is SGHNT and CDR2 YYREEE (reference sequence). The V end was cut by 0 bases, the J end by 3 bases, with 11 bases between. The chain's CDR3 is CASSLVWGTTDTQYF. CDR3 DNA sequence: TGTGCCAGCAGCTTGGTCTGGGGGACAACAGATACGCAGTATTTT.

The DNA of the CDR3 is TGTGCCAGCGCTAGGTCCGACAGCGAAAAACTGTTTTTT. It codes for CASARSDSEKLFF. The J gene is TRBJ1-4, the V gene TRBV27; weak D call: TRBD1 (5 bases). Germline V gene lookup returns CDR1 MNHEY and CDR2 SMNVEV (reference sequence). V dropped 8 bases and J dropped 8 bases, with 15 bases sitting between them. CDR3 length: 13 amino acids.